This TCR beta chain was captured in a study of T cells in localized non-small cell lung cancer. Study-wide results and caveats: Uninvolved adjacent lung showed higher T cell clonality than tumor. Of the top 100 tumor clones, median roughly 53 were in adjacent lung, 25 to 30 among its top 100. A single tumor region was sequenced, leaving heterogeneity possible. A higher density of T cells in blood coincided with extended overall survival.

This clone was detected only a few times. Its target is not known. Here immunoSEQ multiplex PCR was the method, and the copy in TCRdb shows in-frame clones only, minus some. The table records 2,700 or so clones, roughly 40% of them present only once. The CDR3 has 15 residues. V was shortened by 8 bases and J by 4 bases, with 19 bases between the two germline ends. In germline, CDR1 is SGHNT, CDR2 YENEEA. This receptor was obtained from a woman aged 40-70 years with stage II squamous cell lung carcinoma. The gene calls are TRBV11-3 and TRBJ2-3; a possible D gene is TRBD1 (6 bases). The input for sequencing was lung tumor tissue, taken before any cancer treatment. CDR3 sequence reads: CASALTEGDPDTQYF. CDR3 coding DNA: TGTGCCAGCGCCCTGACTGAGGGGGATCCAGATACGCAGTATTTT.